This T cell receptor beta chain was obtained from a study of blood T cell repertoires in COVID-19 (dated by TCRdb to 2020 to 2022). Describing the broader study: Samples covering the acute and convalescent phases of COVID-19 were provided by collaborators in the United States, Italy and Spain. The prospective study material was composed of cDNA or gDNA derived from T cells, B-cell-depleted T cells, or PBMCs. The dataset comprised deeply sampled blood TCRbeta repertoires from subjects exposed to, actively infected with, or recovered from COVID-19. The repertoires were released in a freely available public database intended as a resource for research on the immune response to SARS-CoV-2. Samples were obtained from the ongoing ImmuneRACE study (first 160 participants) and from about 1,300 subjects provided by 6 global collaborators. Sample metadata almost always included a de-identified subject ID, COVID-19 status, age in years and sex. Where available, HLA class I and class II types were taken from metadata supplied by the sample provider and were not determined by assay-based typing. Overall study outcomes, separate from this receptor: Clinical and demographic metadata were provided uncurated, with the amount varying by source and participant.

Taken from cysteine to phenylalanine, the CDR3 has 15 residues. Just CDR3 DNA is preserved here, 45 bases in frame from base 1. CDR1 MNHEY and CDR2 SVGEGT are derived from the germline V gene. Cut back by 6 bases and 2 bases, the V and J ends lie 14 bases apart. Participants in the prospective study were aged 18 to 89 years, lived in under 30 United States geographic areas, and enrolled through a virtual design. Cohort assignment in the prospective study relied on participant-reported clinical history from a screening survey and a study questionnaire. In the prospective study, whole blood, serum and a nasopharyngeal or oropharyngeal swab were collected from each participant by mobile phlebotomists. Over a roughly 2-month period, participants in the prospective study had the option of providing additional blood draws and questionnaires. Before DNA extraction, prospective study blood samples were shipped either frozen or at room temperature.

In regard to this clone: The target of this receptor is not known. The input lacks base qualities; no much larger clone sits a single base away.

TCRbeta CDR3 regions were amplified from genomic DNA by means of the immunoSEQ Assay, a bias-controlled multiplex PCR. In the source study's methods: The number of nucleated cells in each sample was estimated by amplification of reference gene primers within the assay. To quantify the absolute abundance of each unique TCRbeta CDR3 rearrangement, sequence reads were collapsed and filtered. For each sample, productive Simpson clonality was calculated by taking the square root of Simpson's diversity index across productive rearrangements. Drawn from immuneACCESS, this table holds only the in-frame rearrangements with V and J called that TCRdb kept. Clones are partly lost; checked studies trace under half to an unresolved V gene and leave the rest unexplained. V and J calls and clone size follow that table, whereas D and trimming were derived from the DNA. This sample has under 250,000 clones in its table, and around 82% of those were observed once. About 4.5% of the sample rests with the top ten.

Recombination joined TRBV6-2 or TRBV6-3 with TRBJ1-5; TRBD1 could be the D gene, as 5 bases match. The TCR comes from a man aged 25 to 45 with acute COVID-19. What was sequenced was PBMCs or T cells enriched from blood (not recorded which). DNA sequence: TGTGCCAGCAGCCCCGGGCAGGGTGGCAATCAGCCCCAGCATTTT. The translation is CASSPGQGGNQPQHF.